A selection of T cell receptor beta chains follows, all from one sample in a study of response to subunit inactivated influenza vaccine. TCRdb independently ran MiXCR on the RT-PCR reads; one entry per CDR3 protein. The data show 700,000 to 800,000 distinct CDR3 sequences, around 18% seen once. The starting material was PBMCs from blood, obtained 5 days after vaccination. The receptors originated from a man aged 50-59 years who received an inactivated influenza vaccine. Each CDR3 is given with its conserved first and last residue.

>TRBV7-9
CASSLPSGGGYTF
>TRBV7-9
CASSYRGSSNTGELFF
>TRBV12-3/TRBV12-4
CASSLMRGGETQYF
>TRBV12-3/TRBV12-4
CASSPRDRISYEQYF
>TRBV7-2
CASSSDWTSGRQTQYF
>TRBV7-9
CASSFTSGSYTQYF
>TRBV10-3
CAISEIDRDGPPLHF
>TRBV3-1
CASSVKGLPKVYEQYF
>TRBV5-8
CASSLDRVWTEAFF
>TRBV18
CASSQQEKLAKNIQYF
>TRBV12-3/TRBV12-4
CASSTAGTRSEQYF
>TRBV29-1
CSVDRGYGNTEAFF
>TRBV12-3/TRBV12-4
CASSRPNEQFF
>TRBV4-3
CASSQEGTGWGYGYTF
>TRBV13
CASSLPPGGSDTQYF
>TRBV6-2/TRBV6-3
CASNDPSRVFEQYF
>TRBV7-9
CASSLGEGREGFF
>TRBV4-1
CASSQVWNLGNQPQHF
>TRBV12-3/TRBV12-4
CASSSLRGGQSKDTQYF
>TRBV27
CASSLSGGQTEAFF
>TRBV5-1
CATQTSNGAQQQFF
>TRBV4-3
CASSQGASGGYEQYF
>TRBV5-1
CASSLQGCRYGYTF
>TRBV6-1
CASSGSRGKLFF
>TRBV12-3/TRBV12-4
CASSERNTEAFF
>TRBV4-2
CASSQDSGGADTQYF
>TRBV29-1
CSVAYRDYGYTF
>TRBV12-3/TRBV12-4
CASSRTGVWGHEQYF
>TRBV20-1
CSARDFGGLSYEQYF
>TRBV6-5
CASSYSGPGTGNTGELFF
>TRBV7-2
CASRWTGATNEKLFF
>TRBV20-1
CSARGDSNYGYTF
>TRBV5-1
CASSGGEGQPQHF
>TRBV11-2
CASSRAGTFWSAYNEQFF
>TRBV7-9
CASSLAVGRGYGYTF
>TRBV30
CAWTPGMYQETQYF
>TRBV28
CASRRQGTYEQYF
>TRBV5-1
CASSNQGAPGTEAFF
>TRBV2
CASRQMNSNQPQHF
>TRBV4-3
CASSQDRAPSDEQYF
>TRBV6-1
CASQGEGRLDEQYF
>TRBV29-1
CSAPGAAQETQYF
>TRBV5-1
CASSHPGTSSGEQYF
>TRBV7-9
CASSPEGYTF
>TRBV7-8
CASSWEAGANYEQYF
>TRBV29-1
CSVNFGVDEQYF
>TRBV5-1
CASSFTTTGELFF
>TRBV12-3/TRBV12-4
CASSFGQRNTGELFF
>TRBV9
CASSVVGTGVGTGELFF
>TRBV7-2
CASSTVRDREQYF
>TRBV6-1
CASKKTDSYEQYF
>TRBV5-1
CASAVPGAYEQYF
>TRBV10-2
CASSDPGTGPYNEQFF